The 28 T cell receptor beta chains presented below share a single source sample, sequenced in a study of somatic mutations in cytotoxic T cells in rheumatoid arthritis. The data were produced by immunoSEQ multiplex PCR, yet TCRdb's version contains in-frame clones alone and is incomplete. The sample yields about 20,000 clones, about 86% seen once. The sample was CD8+ T cells sorted from blood. All receptors derive from a man aged 35-49 years in good health.

The chain combines TRBV20-1 with TRBJ2-5; D remains ambiguous. The J call is uncertain, as TRBJ2-7 better fits the DNA end. CDR3 length equals 11 residues. Germline loops: CDR1 DFQATT, CDR2 SNEGSKA (reference sequence). The CDR3: CSATDFDEQYF. CDR3 DNA: TGCAGTGCTACCGACTTTGACGAGCAGTACTTC.

This clone was observed a handful of times. CDR3 sequence: CASSLDGPTYEQYF. The CDR3 coding sequence is TGTGCCAGCAGCTTAGACGGCCCTACCTACGAGCAGTACTTC. The genes are TRBV7-9 and TRBJ2-7; no clear D. Trimming stripped 1 base from V and 2 bases from J, with 9 bases between. Germline V gene sequence: CDR1 SEHNR, CDR2 FQNEAQ (reference sequence). The length of the CDR3 is 14 residues.

V gene TRBV28 combines with J gene TRBJ2-7; no clear D. Germline CDR1 reads MDHEN; CDR2 reads SYDVKM. This CDR3 is built from 13 residues. V lost 2 bases, J lost 3 bases, and 8 bases lay in between. The CDR3 nucleotides are TGTGCCAGCAGTTTAGGCCTTCTCTACGAGCAGTACTTC. Residues: CASSLGLLYEQYF.

The chain joins TRBV14 to TRBJ2-2; TRBD1 agrees at 7 bases. The CDR3 length is 15 residues. CDR1 and CDR2 (germline): SGHDN, FVKESK. V shed 2 bases and J 3 bases; nucleotides not matched to a gene: 3. Here the CDR3 DNA reads TGTGCCAGCAGCCAATTTCAGGGGGACACCGGGGAGCTGTTTTTT. Encoded protein: CASSQFQGDTGELFF.

CDR3 residues: CAISESWTSGRDTDTQYF. Written as DNA, the CDR3 is TGTGCCATCAGTGAGTCCTGGACTAGCGGGAGGGACACAGATACGCAGTATTTT. The chain joins TRBV10-3 to TRBJ2-3; 15 bases agree with TRBD2. The CDR3 contains 18 residues. The V gene end was trimmed by 0 bases and the J gene end by 2 bases; junction bases not matched to a gene: 3. Germline V gene data show CDR1 as ENHRY and CDR2 as SYGVKD.

This clone was recorded once. The chain joins TRBV15 to TRBJ1-1; TRBD1 matches 10 bases. The CDR3 totals 17 residues. V dropped 2 bases and J dropped 4; count of bases not matched to a gene: 10. Germline CDR1 and CDR2: LNHNV and YYDKDF (reference sequence). In DNA form, the CDR3 reads TGTGCCACCAGCAGACTAGACCGACAGGGGGCCCTCACTGAAGCTTTCTTT. Translation gives CATSRLDRQGALTEAFF.

The chain has TRBV27 and TRBJ2-3; possibly TRBD1 or TRBD2 for D (5 bases each). This CDR3 spans 14 amino acids. Germline V gene data show CDR1 as MNHEY and CDR2 as SMNVEV (reference sequence). V lost 2 bases, J lost 1 base, and 7 bases lay in between. CDR3 amino acids: CASSLGGGTDTQYF. CDR3 coding DNA: TGTGCCAGCAGTTTAGGGGGTGGCACAGATACGCAGTATTTT.

The V and J genes are TRBV10-3 and TRBJ1-2; tentative D call: TRBD1 (6 bases). From germline, CDR1 is ENHRY and CDR2 SYGVKD. CDR3 length equals 12 residues. Trimming took 9 bases from V and 8 from J, leaving 16 bases between them. In DNA, the CDR3 is TGTGCCATTATGGGGGGCTCGGGGGGCTACACCTTC. It translates to CAIMGGSGGYTF.

The V call is TRBV2, the J call TRBJ2-5; no reliable D call. V lost 2 bases to trimming and J lost 7 bases, with 5 bases between them. CDR1 SNHLY and CDR2 FYNNEI come from the germline V gene. The CDR3 is 11 amino acids. DNA for the CDR3: TGTGCCAGCAGTGAAAGATGGACCCAGTACTTC. It specifies CASSERWTQYF. The variable domain in full, completed from reference TRBV2 and TRBJ2-5, reads EPEVTQTPSHQVTQMGQEVILRCVPISNHLYFYWYRQILGQKVEFLVSFYNNEISEKSEIFDDQFSVERPDGSNFTLKIRSTKLEDSAMYFCASSERWTQYFGPGTRLLVL.

J is TRBJ1-1 and V is TRBV27; TRBD1 is a possible D gene (5 bases). This CDR3 contains 13 residues. V lost 5 bases and J lost 4, with 11 bases in between. Germline assignment: CDR1 MNHEY and CDR2 SMNVEV (reference sequence). CDR3: CASSVGAGTEAFF. As DNA, the CDR3 is TGTGCCAGCAGTGTAGGGGCCGGCACTGAAGCTTTCTTT.

In this sample, this clone turned up once. The chain couples TRBV28 to TRBJ2-7; a weak D match, TRBD1 (6 bases). V was trimmed by 1 base and J by 1 base, leaving 11 bases between them. Germline-derived CDR1 and CDR2 are MDHEN and SYDVKM. The CDR3 extends over 15 amino acids. CDR3 protein: CASSLYRAQSYEQYF. In DNA, the CDR3 is TGTGCCAGCAGTTTATACAGGGCCCAATCCTACGAGCAGTACTTC. The whole variable domain, remainder taken from reference TRBV28 and TRBJ2-7, is DVKVTQSSRYLVKRTGEKVFLECVQDMDHENMFWYRQDPGLGLRLIYFSYDVKMKEKGDIPEGYSVSREKKERFSLILESASTNQTSMYLCASSLYRAQSYEQYFGPGTRLTVT.

The chain couples TRBV13 to TRBJ2-3; 8 bases line up with TRBD2. V trimming: 4 bases; J trimming: 0 bases; junction bases outside the gene matches: 6. The CDR3 covers 16 residues. Looked up from germline, CDR1 is PRHDT and CDR2 is FYEKMQ (reference sequence). The CDR3: CASSSQRELSTDTQYF. In nucleotides, the CDR3 is TGTGCCAGCAGCTCCCAGCGGGAGCTTAGCACAGATACGCAGTATTTT. The variable domain in full, with the rest retrieved from reference TRBV13 and TRBJ2-3, is AAGVIQSPRHLIKEKRETATLKCYPIPRHDTVYWYQQGPGQDPQFLISFYEKMQSDKGSIPDRFSAQQFSDYHSELNMSSLELGDSALYFCASSSQRELSTDTQYFGPGTRLTVL.

The chain is built from TRBV28 and TRBJ2-2; 12 bases map to TRBD2. This CDR3 spans 19 amino acids. Germline assignment: CDR1 MDHEN and CDR2 SYDVKM. The J segment lost 0 bases and the V segment lost 6 bases, leaving 11 bases of the junction unmatched. The CDR3 DNA reads as TGTGCCAGCAGGTTTATCACCGGGACTAGCGGGTCGAACACCGGGGAGCTGTTTTTT. Translating gives CASRFITGTSGSNTGELFF.

The genes are TRBV27 and TRBJ2-1; weak D call: TRBD1 (6 bases). The CDR3 totals 12 residues. Looked up from germline, CDR1 is MNHEY and CDR2 is SMNVEV (reference sequence). Trimming pared 8 bases from V and 2 bases from J, leaving 7 bases between. The CDR3 region is CASQGTYNEQFF. The DNA for the CDR3 is TGTGCCAGCCAGGGGACCTACAATGAGCAGTTCTTC.

The gene calls are TRBV6-5 and TRBJ2-7; D may match TRBD1 or TRBD2 (6 bases each). This CDR3 has 14 residues. The V gene lost 1 base and the J gene lost 6 bases, with 13 bases spanning the gap. The germline V gene has CDR1 MNHEY and CDR2 SVGAGI. CDR3 nucleotides: TGTGCCAGCAGTTACTGGGGGGCCAGGGGCGAGCAGTACTTC. Its translation: CASSYWGARGEQYF.

The chain uses TRBV4-2 and TRBJ2-7, with a possible D match to TRBD1 (6 bases). Per germline, CDR1 LGHNA and CDR2 YNFKEQ. The CDR3 consists of 15 residues. V was cut by 1 base and J by 0 bases, with 10 bases left in between. The chain's CDR3 is CASSQGLTGSYEQYF. For the CDR3, the DNA is TGTGCCAGCAGCCAAGGGCTGACAGGCTCCTACGAGCAGTACTTC.

The genes are TRBV5-1 and TRBJ1-3; D uncertain. Germline V gene sequence: CDR1 SGHRS, CDR2 YFSETQ. Trimming removed 0 bases from V and 3 bases from J, with 7 bases in between. The CDR3 runs 14 residues. The CDR3 DNA reads as TGCGCCAGCAGCTTGGCACACCATGGAAACACCATATATTTT. Its protein product is CASSLAHHGNTIYF.

V is TRBV27 and J is TRBJ2-7; 9 bases match TRBD1. V lost 4 bases, J lost 3 bases, and 1 base stayed unmatched. This CDR3 spans 13 amino acids. Germline-derived CDR1 and CDR2 are MNHEY and SMNVEV (reference sequence). DNA of the CDR3: TGTGCCAGCAGTTCGACAGGGGGCTACGAGCAGTACTTC. This gives the protein CASSSTGGYEQYF.

This chain joins TRBV10-1 and TRBJ2-7; D uncertain. Germline CDR1 and CDR2: WNHNN and SYGVQD (reference sequence). The germline V and J ends were trimmed by 3 bases and 6 bases, with 6 bases remaining between them. This CDR3 is 11 amino acids long. CDR3 sequence reads: CASSDMGEQYF. For the CDR3, the DNA is TGCGCCAGCAGTGATATGGGCGAGCAGTACTTC.

This rearrangement joins TRBV29-1 to TRBJ2-7; D is unresolved. CDR3 length equals 13 residues. The germline V gene encodes CDR1 SQVTM and CDR2 ANQGSEA. Trimming took 6 bases from V and 0 from J, leaving 12 bases between them. CDR3 region: CSVVSVNSYEQYF. The DNA of the CDR3 is TGCAGCGTCGTTTCCGTGAACTCCTACGAGCAGTACTTC.

Only a few counts were recorded for this clone. V usage is TRBV7-9 and J usage is TRBJ1-4, with 8 bases aligning to TRBD1. This CDR3 has 15 amino acids. Losses at the gene ends were 4 bases for V and 8 bases for J; bases not matched to a gene: 9. CDR1 SEHNR and CDR2 FQNEAQ come from the germline V gene (reference sequence). The CDR3 DNA reads as TGTGCCAGCAGCTATAGGGGACAGGCGAAAGAAAAACTGTTTTTT. This gives the protein CASSYRGQAKEKLFF. The variable domain in full, with the rest retrieved from reference TRBV7-9 and TRBJ1-4, is DTGVSQNPRHKITKRGQNVTFRCDPISEHNRLYWYRQTLGQGPEFLTYFQNEAQLEKSRLLSDRFSAERPKGSFSTLEIQRTEQGDSAMYLCASSYRGQAKEKLFFGSGTQLSVL.

This chain links TRBV19 with TRBJ2-3; D gene uncertain. Trimming left V 9 bases short and J 4 bases short, with 8 bases between. CDR1 is LNHDA and CDR2 is SQIVND in the germline V gene (reference sequence). This CDR3 comprises 11 residues. The CDR3 spells CASSGADTQYF. In DNA, the CDR3 is TGTGCCAGCAGTGGGGCAGATACGCAGTATTTT.

This chain connects TRBV29-1 to TRBJ2-7, with D tentatively TRBD1 (5 bases). Trimming took 0 bases from V and 3 from J, leaving 15 bases between them. Per germline, CDR1 SQVTM and CDR2 ANQGSEA. The CDR3 sequence is 15 residues long. This CDR3 reads CSVEEIRKGFYEQYF. The CDR3, as DNA: TGCAGCGTTGAAGAAATCCGAAAGGGGTTCTACGAGCAGTACTTC.

The gene calls are TRBV28 and TRBJ1-1, with D maybe TRBD1 (5 bases). The CDR3 runs 14 residues. V was pared by 2 bases and J by 5 bases, with 12 bases between. CDR1 is MDHEN and CDR2 is SYDVKM in the germline V gene. CDR3 in amino acids: CASSLTGARTEAFF. The CDR3 DNA sequence: TGTGCCAGCAGTTTAACTGGGGCGAGGACTGAAGCTTTCTTT.

This sequence joins TRBV7-9 and TRBJ1-4; a weak D match, TRBD1 (6 bases). CDR1 is SEHNR, CDR2 FQNEAQ, per germline (reference sequence). Trimming shortened V by 6 bases and J by 1 base, and 12 bases separated the two germline ends. The CDR3 consists of 15 residues. DNA of the CDR3: TGTGCCAGCAGACCCCAACAGGGAACTAATGAAAAACTGTTTTTT. Its protein is CASRPQQGTNEKLFF.

V gene TRBV7-9 combines with J gene TRBJ1-2, with D uncertain. The V gene lost 5 bases and the J gene lost 0 bases, with 16 bases spanning the gap. The CDR3 spans 16 residues. Per the germline V gene, CDR1 is SEHNR and CDR2 is FQNEAQ (reference sequence). DNA of the CDR3: TGTGCCAGCAGCGACACCCGACGGACCGCTAACTATGGCTACACCTTC. Its translation is CASSDTRRTANYGYTF. Looking up the rest from reference TRBV7-9 and TRBJ1-2 gives the full variable domain: DTGVSQNPRHKITKRGQNVTFRCDPISEHNRLYWYRQTLGQGPEFLTYFQNEAQLEKSRLLSDRFSAERPKGSFSTLEIQRTEQGDSAMYLCASSDTRRTANYGYTFGSGTRLTVV.

The chain combines TRBV11-2 with TRBJ2-5; D call uncertain. The J call could be wrong; TRBJ2-7 is a better fit for the DNA end. This CDR3 comprises 15 residues. Germline CDR1 SGHAT, CDR2 FQNNGV. Here the CDR3 reads CASSLDAHVSYEQYF. DNA of the CDR3: TGTGCCAGCAGCTTAGACGCGCACGTCTCCTACGAGCAGTACTTC.

The J gene is TRBJ1-2, the V gene TRBV9, with D unresolved. Per germline, CDR1 SGDLS and CDR2 YYNGEE. CDR3 size: 16 residues. V lost 0 bases and J 0 bases, leaving 12 bases between the germline ends. The DNA for the CDR3 is TGTGCCAGCAGCGTAGGGGTACAGACCTCTAACTATGGCTACACCTTC. Translating it yields CASSVGVQTSNYGYTF.